This TCR beta chain stems from a study of blood T cells in healthy people across ages. Whole-study context: The template switching approach captured approximately one barcoded beta molecule for every two T cells.

This clonotype was seen ten or more times. Antigen unknown. Together with a sample-barcoded 5' primer, a J-beta primer mix was included in a second PCR lasting about 7 to 12 cycles. TCRdb reanalysed the 5' RACE reads using MiXCR and keeps one entry per CDR3 protein. The sample has hundreds of thousands of distinct CDR3 sequences, approximately 31% seen once; the top ten hold 15% to 17%. General study results and limits: Age advanced and TCR beta diversity per million T cells fell, roughly linearly.

Trimming cost V 7 bases and J 0 bases, with 12 bases left between them. The germline CDR1 and CDR2 sequences are SQVTM and ANQGSEA. This CDR3 region has 13 residues. The source of this sequence is a woman at least 80 years old in good health. The chain has TRBV29-1 and TRBJ1-1; D ambiguous. The material sequenced was blood. Written as DNA, the CDR3 is TGCAGCGCTAAAATTCTCATGAACACTGAAGCTTTCTTT. Amino acid sequence: CSAKILMNTEAFF.